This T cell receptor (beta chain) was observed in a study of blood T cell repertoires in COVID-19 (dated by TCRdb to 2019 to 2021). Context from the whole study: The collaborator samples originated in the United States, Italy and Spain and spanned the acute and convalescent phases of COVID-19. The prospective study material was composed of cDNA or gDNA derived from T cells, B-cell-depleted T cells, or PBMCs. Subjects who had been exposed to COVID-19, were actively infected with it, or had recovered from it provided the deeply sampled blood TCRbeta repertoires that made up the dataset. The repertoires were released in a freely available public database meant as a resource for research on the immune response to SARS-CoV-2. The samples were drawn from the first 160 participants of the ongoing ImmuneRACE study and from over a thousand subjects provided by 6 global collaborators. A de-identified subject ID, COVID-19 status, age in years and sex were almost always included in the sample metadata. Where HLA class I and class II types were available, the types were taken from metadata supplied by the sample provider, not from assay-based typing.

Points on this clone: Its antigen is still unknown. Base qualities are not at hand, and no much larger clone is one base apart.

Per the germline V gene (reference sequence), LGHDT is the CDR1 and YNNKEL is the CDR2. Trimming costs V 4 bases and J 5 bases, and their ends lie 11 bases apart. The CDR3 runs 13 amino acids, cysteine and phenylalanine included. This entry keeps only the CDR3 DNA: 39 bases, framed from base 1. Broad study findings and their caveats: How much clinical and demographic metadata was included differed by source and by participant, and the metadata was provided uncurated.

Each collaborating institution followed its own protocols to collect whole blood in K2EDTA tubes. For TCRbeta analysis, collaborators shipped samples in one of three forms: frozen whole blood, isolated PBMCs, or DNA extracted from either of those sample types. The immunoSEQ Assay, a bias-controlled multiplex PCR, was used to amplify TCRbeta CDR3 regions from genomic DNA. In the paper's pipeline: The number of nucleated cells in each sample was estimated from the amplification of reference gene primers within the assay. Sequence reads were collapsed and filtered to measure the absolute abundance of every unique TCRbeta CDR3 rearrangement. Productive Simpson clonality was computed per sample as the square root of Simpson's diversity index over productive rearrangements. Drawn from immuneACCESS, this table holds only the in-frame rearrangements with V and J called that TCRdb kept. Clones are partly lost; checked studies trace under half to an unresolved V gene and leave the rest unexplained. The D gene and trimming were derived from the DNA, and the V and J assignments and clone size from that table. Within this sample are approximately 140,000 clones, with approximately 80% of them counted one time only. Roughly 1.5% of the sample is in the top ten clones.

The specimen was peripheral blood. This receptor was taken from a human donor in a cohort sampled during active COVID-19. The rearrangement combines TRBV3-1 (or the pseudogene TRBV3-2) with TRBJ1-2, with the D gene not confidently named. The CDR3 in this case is CASSPGREYGYTF. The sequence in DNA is TGTGCCAGCAGCCCTGGTCGGGAGTATGGCTACACCTTC.